The entry below gives a single TCR beta chain sequence along with its context. What it recognizes is unknown. CDR1 and CDR2 from the germline V gene are KGHSH and LQKENI. The CDR3 is 17 amino acids. V was clipped by 0 bases and J by 0 bases; unmatched bases: 5. The sample belongs to a study of cytomegalovirus exposure and HLA in healthy donors. Study results and caveats: Prediction of most subjects' HLA-A and HLA-B alleles by TCR beta sequences was reportedly accurate.

Use of 60 Vbeta and 13 Jbeta primers characterized the PCR. The protocol was immunoSEQ multiplex PCR, while the TCRdb copy is restricted to in-frame clones and leaves out a portion. The table lists 95,000 to 130,000 clones, about 76% of them singletons. The specimen was PBMCs. The receptor was isolated from a woman aged 25 to 39 in good health and CMV-seronegative. V gene TRBV18 combines with J gene TRBJ2-1; TRBD1 matches at 7 bases. The CDR3 sequence is CASSPPPTGSSYNEQFF. DNA of the CDR3: TGTGCCAGCTCACCACCCCCGACAGGGAGCTCCTACAATGAGCAGTTCTTC.